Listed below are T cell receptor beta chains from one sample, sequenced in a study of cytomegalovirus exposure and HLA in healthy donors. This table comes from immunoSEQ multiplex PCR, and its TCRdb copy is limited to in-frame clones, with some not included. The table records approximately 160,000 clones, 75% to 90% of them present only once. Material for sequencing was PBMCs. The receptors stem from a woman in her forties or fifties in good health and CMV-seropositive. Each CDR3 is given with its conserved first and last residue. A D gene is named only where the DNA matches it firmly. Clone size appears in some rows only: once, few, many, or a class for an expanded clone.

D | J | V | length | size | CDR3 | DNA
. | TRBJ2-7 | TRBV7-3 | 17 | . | CASSLRSGGNPSYEQYF | TGTGCCAGCAGCTTAAGGTCCGGGGGAAATCCCTCCTACGAGCAGTACTTC
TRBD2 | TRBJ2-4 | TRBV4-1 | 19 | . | CASSHLGLAGAGAKNIQYF | TGCGCCAGCAGCCATCTTGGACTAGCGGGAGCCGGGGCCAAAAACATTCAGTACTTC
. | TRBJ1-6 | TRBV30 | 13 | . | CAWSVRQASPLHF | TGTGCCTGGAGTGTAAGACAGGCGTCACCCCTCCACTTT
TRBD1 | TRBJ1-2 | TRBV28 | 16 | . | CASSPWTGAFNYGYTF | TGTGCCAGCAGTCCCTGGACAGGGGCTTTTAACTATGGCTACACCTTC
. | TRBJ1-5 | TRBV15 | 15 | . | CATSRDQGNGQPQHF | TGTGCCACCAGCAGAGATCAGGGGAATGGTCAGCCCCAGCATTTT
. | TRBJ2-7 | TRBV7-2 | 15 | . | CASSLSSEVAYEQYF | TGTGCCAGCAGCTTGTCTAGCGAGGTGGCCTACGAGCAGTACTTC
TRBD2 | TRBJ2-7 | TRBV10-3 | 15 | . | CAISESAASGYEQYF | TGTGCCATCAGTGAGTCAGCGGCTAGCGGCTACGAGCAGTACTTC
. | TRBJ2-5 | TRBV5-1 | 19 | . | CASSLRRDFGGTNQETQYF | TGCGCCAGCAGCCTCCGCCGGGATTTCGGCGGGACCAATCAGGAGACCCAGTACTTC
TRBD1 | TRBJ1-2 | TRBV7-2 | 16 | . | CASRPGTGGFWDGYTF | TGTGCCAGCAGACCCGGGACAGGGGGATTCTGGGATGGCTACACCTTC
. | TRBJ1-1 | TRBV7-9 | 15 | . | CSSSYRGEGNTEAFF | TGTTCCAGCAGCTACCGAGGGGAGGGGAACACTGAAGCTTTCTTT
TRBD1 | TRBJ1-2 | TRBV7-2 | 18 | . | CASSPLGQGDFYNYGYTF | TGTGCCAGCAGCCCCTTGGGACAGGGGGATTTCTATAACTATGGCTACACCTTC
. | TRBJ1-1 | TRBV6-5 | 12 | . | CASTDERTEAFF | TGTGCCAGCACCGACGAGAGGACTGAAGCTTTCTTT
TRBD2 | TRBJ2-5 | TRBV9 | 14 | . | CASSGTRTPETQYF | TGTGCCAGCAGCGGGACTAGGACCCCAGAGACCCAGTACTTC
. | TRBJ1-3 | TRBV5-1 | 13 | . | CASSLGLGNTIYF | TGCGCCAGCAGCTTGGGACTCGGGAACACCATATATTTT
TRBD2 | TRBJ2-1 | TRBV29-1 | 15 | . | CSVFLAGGPNLIAFF | TGCAGCGTCTTTCTAGCGGGGGGGCCAAATTTAATAGCGTTCTTC
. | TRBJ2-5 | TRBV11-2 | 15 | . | CASSPMLAEQETQYF | TGTGCCAGCAGCCCTATGTTAGCGGAACAAGAGACCCAGTACTTC
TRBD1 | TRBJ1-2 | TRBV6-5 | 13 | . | CASNRQGLDGYTF | TGTGCCAGCAACCGACAGGGTTTGGATGGCTACACCTTC
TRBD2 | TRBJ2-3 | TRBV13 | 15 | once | CASSRGEASGNTQYF | TGTGCCAGCAGCCGGGGCGAGGCTAGCGGGAATACGCAGTATTTT
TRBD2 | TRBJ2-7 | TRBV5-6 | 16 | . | CASSLVRLAGVYEQYF | TGTGCCAGCAGCTTGGTAAGACTAGCGGGAGTGTACGAGCAGTACTTC
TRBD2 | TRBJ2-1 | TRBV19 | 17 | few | CASSYRTSGSSYNEQFF | TGTGCCAGTAGTTACCGGACTAGCGGGAGCTCCTACAATGAGCAGTTCTTC
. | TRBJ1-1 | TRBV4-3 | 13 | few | CASSQERDVEAFF | TGCGCCAGCAGCCAAGAAAGAGATGTAGAAGCTTTCTTT
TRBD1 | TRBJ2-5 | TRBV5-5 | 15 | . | CASSPGTGALETQYF | TGTGCCAGCAGCCCAGGGACAGGGGCCTTGGAGACCCAGTACTTC
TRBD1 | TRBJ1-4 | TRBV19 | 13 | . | CATRTGTYEKLFF | TGTGCCACACGGACAGGGACGTATGAAAAACTGTTTTTT
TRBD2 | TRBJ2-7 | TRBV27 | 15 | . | CASSFSRELHYEQYF | TGTGCCAGCAGTTTCTCGCGGGAGCTCCACTACGAGCAGTACTTC
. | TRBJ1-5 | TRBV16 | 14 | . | CASSQSSGNQPQHF | TGTGCCAGCAGCCAATCGTCGGGTAATCAGCCCCAGCATTTT
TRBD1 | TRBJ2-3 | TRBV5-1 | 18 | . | CASSLGQGPLSGTDTQYF | TGCGCCAGCAGCTTAGGACAGGGACCTCTCTCTGGGACAGATACGCAGTATTTT
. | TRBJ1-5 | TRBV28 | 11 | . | CASSSDQPQHF | TGTGCCAGCAGTTCGGATCAGCCCCAGCATTTT
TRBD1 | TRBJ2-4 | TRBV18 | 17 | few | CASSAPGTGPAKNIQYF | TGTGCCAGCTCTGCTCCCGGGACAGGGCCAGCCAAAAACATTCAGTACTTC
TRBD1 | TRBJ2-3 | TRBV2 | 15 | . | CASSAGTGVTDTQYF | TGTGCCAGCAGTGCCGGGACAGGTGTGACAGATACGCAGTATTTT
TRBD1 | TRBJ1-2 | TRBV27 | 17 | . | CASSSYPPIGQGYGYTF | TGTGCCAGCAGTTCCTATCCCCCAATCGGACAGGGGTATGGCTACACCTTC
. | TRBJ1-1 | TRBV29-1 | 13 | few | CSVEEPRDTEAFF | TGCAGCGTTGAAGAGCCCAGGGACACTGAAGCTTTCTTT
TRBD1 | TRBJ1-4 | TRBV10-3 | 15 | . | CAISEGQVANEKLFF | TGTGCCATCAGTGAGGGACAGGTAGCTAATGAAAAACTGTTTTTT
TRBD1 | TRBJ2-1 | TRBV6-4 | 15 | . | CASSEGTGAYNEQFF | TGTGCCAGCAGTGAAGGCACAGGGGCCTACAATGAGCAGTTCTTC
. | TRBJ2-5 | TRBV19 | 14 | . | CASSTTRRQETQYF | TGTGCCAGTAGTACCACTAGGAGGCAAGAGACCCAGTACTTC
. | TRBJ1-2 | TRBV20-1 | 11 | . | CSAAIREGYTF | TGCAGTGCTGCTATCAGGGAAGGCTACACCTTC
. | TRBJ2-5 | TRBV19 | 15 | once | CASSIVRRDQETQYF | TGTGCCAGTAGTATTGTGCGGAGAGACCAAGAGACCCAGTACTTC
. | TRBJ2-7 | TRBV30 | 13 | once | CAWSGGGTYEQYF | TGTGCCTGGAGTGGAGGGGGAACCTACGAGCAGTACTTC
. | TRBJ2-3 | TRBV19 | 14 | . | CASSMGPNTDTQYF | TGTGCCAGTAGTATGGGGCCGAACACAGATACGCAGTATTTT
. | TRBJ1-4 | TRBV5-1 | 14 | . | CASSPNRGDEKLFF | TGCGCCAGCAGCCCAAATCGGGGGGATGAAAAACTGTTTTTT
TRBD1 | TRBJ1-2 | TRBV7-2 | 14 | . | CASSLPGQGWGYTF | TGTGCCAGCAGCTTACCGGGACAGGGATGGGGCTACACCTTC
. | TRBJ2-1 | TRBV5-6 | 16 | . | CASSLAGQGRENEQFF | TGTGCCAGCAGCTTGGCCGGGCAGGGGCGCGAAAATGAGCAGTTCTTC
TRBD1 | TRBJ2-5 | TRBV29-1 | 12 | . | CSADRGQETQYF | TGCAGCGCGGACAGGGGCCAAGAGACCCAGTACTTC
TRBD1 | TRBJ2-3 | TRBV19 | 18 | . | CASSAAGGFASSTDTQYF | TGTGCCAGTAGTGCTGCAGGGGGCTTCGCTTCAAGCACAGATACGCAGTATTTT
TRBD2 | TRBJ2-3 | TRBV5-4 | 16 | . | CASSLAAGGREDTQYF | TGTGCCAGCAGCTTGGCGGCGGGAGGACGCGAAGATACGCAGTATTTT
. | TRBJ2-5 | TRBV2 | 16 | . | CASSDLGLGGQETQYF | TGTGCCAGCAGTGATCTGGGACTGGGCGGCCAAGAGACCCAGTACTTC
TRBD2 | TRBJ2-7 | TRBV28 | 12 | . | CVSGAGAYEQYF | TGTGTCTCCGGGGCGGGAGCCTACGAGCAGTACTTC
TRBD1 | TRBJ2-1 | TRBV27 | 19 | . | CASRDGTGGFQGSYNEQFF | TGTGCCAGCAGAGACGGGACAGGGGGTTTCCAGGGCTCCTACAATGAGCAGTTCTTC
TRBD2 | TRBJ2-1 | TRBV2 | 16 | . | CASSEAGTSGRNEQFF | TGTGCCAGCAGTGAGGCCGGGACTAGCGGGAGAAATGAGCAGTTCTTC
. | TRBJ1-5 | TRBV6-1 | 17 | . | CASSEAPGKGSNQPQHF | TGTGCCAGCAGTGAAGCACCAGGGAAGGGTAGCAATCAGCCCCAGCATTTT
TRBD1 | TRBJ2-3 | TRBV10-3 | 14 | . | CASKPDRDADTQYF | TGTGCCAGCAAACCGGACAGGGATGCAGATACGCAGTATTTT
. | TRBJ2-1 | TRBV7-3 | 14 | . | CASSLTLFDNEQFF | TGTGCCAGCAGCTTAACGTTGTTCGACAATGAGCAGTTCTTC
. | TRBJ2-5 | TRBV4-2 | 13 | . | CASSRGMQETQYF | TGTGCCAGCAGCCGAGGGATGCAAGAGACCCAGTACTTC
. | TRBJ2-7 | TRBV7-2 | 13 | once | CASSPHPLYEQYF | TGTGCCAGCAGCCCACACCCCCTCTACGAGCAGTACTTC
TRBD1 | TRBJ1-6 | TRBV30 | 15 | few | CAWSGPGTGNSPLHF | TGTGCCTGGAGCGGTCCCGGGACAGGGAATTCACCCCTCCACTTT
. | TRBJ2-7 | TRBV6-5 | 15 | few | CASSYSKAGLYEQYF | TGTGCCAGCAGTTACTCGAAAGCGGGCCTTTACGAGCAGTACTTC
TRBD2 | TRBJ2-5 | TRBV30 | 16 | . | CAWTLGDGGAEETQYF | TGTGCCTGGACCTTAGGAGACGGGGGGGCCGAAGAGACCCAGTACTTC
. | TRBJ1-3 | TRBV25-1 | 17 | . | CASSERDIGSSGNTIYF | TGTGCCAGCAGTGAACGGGATATCGGGAGCTCTGGAAACACCATATATTTT
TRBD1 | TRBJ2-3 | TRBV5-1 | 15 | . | CASSWPGQGRDTQYF | TGCGCCAGCAGCTGGCCGGGACAGGGGAGAGATACGCAGTATTTT